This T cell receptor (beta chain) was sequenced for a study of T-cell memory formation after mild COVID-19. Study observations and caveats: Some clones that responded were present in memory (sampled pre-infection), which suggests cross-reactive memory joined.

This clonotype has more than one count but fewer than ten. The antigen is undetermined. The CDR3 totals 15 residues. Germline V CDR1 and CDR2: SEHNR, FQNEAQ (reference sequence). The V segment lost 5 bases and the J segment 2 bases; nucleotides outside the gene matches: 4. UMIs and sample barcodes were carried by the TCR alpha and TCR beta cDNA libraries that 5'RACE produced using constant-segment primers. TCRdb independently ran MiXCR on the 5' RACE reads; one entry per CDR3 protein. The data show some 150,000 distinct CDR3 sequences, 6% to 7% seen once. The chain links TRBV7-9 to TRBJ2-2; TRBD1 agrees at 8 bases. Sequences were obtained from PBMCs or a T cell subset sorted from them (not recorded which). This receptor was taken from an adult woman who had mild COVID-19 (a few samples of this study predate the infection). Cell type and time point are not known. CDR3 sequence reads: CASSRGQGNTGELFF. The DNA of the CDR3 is TGTGCCAGCAGCCGAGGACAGGGTAACACCGGGGAGCTGTTTTTT.